This TCR beta chain derives from a study of cytotoxic CD8 clonotypes in ibrutinib-treated CLL. From germline, CDR1 is GTSNPN and CDR2 SVGIG (reference sequence). The CDR3 is 13 residues long. Trimming took 7 bases from V and 3 from J; bases not matched to a gene: 5. Profiled with immunoSEQ multiplex PCR; TCRdb holds only in-frame clones, not every one. The sample has a few hundred thousand clones; around four fifths are singletons. This rearrangement joins TRBV30 to TRBJ1-1, with 10 positions matching TRBD1. The source was PBMCs, collected before ibrutinib treatment. This sequence was found in a human donor with chronic lymphocytic leukemia. CDR3 nucleotides: TGTGCCTTATCGGACAGGGGGGACACTGAAGCTTTCTTT. This gives the protein CALSDRGDTEAFF.